A selection of T cell receptor beta chains follows, all from one sample in a study of cytomegalovirus exposure and HLA in healthy donors. Generated by immunoSEQ multiplex PCR, the TCRdb table keeps only in-frame clones and is missing some. This sample has some 110,000 clones, with 70% to 85% found just once. Sequences were obtained from PBMCs. All receptors derive from a woman in her fifties or sixties in good health and CMV-seropositive. The CDR3 runs from the conserved cysteine through the conserved F or W. A D gene is named only where the DNA matches it firmly. Size is omitted from some rows. Given values are once, few, many or a class for expanded clones.

clone size,V gene,J gene,D gene,CDR3 protein,CDR3 DNA
-,TRBV18,TRBJ2-1,TRBD2,CASSPQPYETSARNEQFF,TGTGCCAGCTCACCACAACCTTATGAGACTAGCGCCCGCAATGAGCAGTTCTTC
once,TRBV13,TRBJ2-4,TRBD2,CASSPLGGNIQYF,TGTGCCAGCAGCCCGTTGGGGGGGAACATTCAGTACTTC
-,TRBV19,TRBJ1-5,-,CATSDYSNQPQHF,TGTGCCACCAGTGATTATAGCAATCAGCCCCAGCATTTT
-,TRBV5-6,TRBJ1-6,TRBD1,CASSHRQGGNNSPLHF,TGTGCCAGCAGCCATAGACAGGGCGGTAATAATTCACCCCTCCACTTT
-,TRBV28,TRBJ1-1,-,CASSLVRTVNTEAFF,TGTGCCAGCAGTTTAGTCCGGACAGTGAACACTGAAGCTTTCTTT
-,TRBV5-1,TRBJ2-1,TRBD2,CASSWEGTSGRSGYNEQFF,TGCGCCAGCAGCTGGGAAGGGACTAGCGGGAGGAGTGGGTACAATGAGCAGTTCTTC
-,TRBV7-2,TRBJ2-7,-,CASSPSGPSSYEQYF,TGTGCCAGCAGCCCAAGCGGGCCTAGCTCCTACGAGCAGTACTTC
-,TRBV6-4,TRBJ2-6,TRBD1,CASSLTGANSGANVLTF,TGTGCCAGCAGCCTGACAGGGGCTAATTCTGGGGCCAACGTCCTGACTTTC
-,TRBV6-6,TRBJ1-6,TRBD1,CASIQGLDNSPLHF,TGTGCCAGCATACAGGGGTTGGATAATTCACCCCTCCACTTT
-,TRBV6-1,TRBJ1-3,TRBD1,CASSPGQGGNTIYF,TGTGCCAGCAGTCCGGGACAGGGTGGAAACACCATATATTTT
-,TRBV6-5,TRBJ2-5,-,CASSRQGKTQYF,TGTGCCAGCAGTCGGCAGGGAAAGACCCAGTACTTC
-,TRBV30,TRBJ1-4,TRBD1,CAWSKLQGTFSEKLFF,TGTGCCTGGAGTAAACTACAGGGGACCTTTTCCGAAAAACTGTTTTTT
once,TRBV25-1,TRBJ2-7,-,CASSELPGPSGEQYF,TGTGCCAGCAGTGAACTCCCGGGCCCGTCGGGGGAGCAGTACTTC
-,TRBV4-3,TRBJ2-3,-,CASSQDPRVTDTQYF,TGCGCCAGCAGCCAAGATCCCCGGGTGACAGATACGCAGTATTTT
-,TRBV18,TRBJ2-1,-,CASSSEPSYNEQFF,TGTGCCAGCTCAAGCGAGCCCTCCTACAATGAGCAGTTCTTC
-,TRBV7-9,TRBJ1-2,-,CASSSRQGPYTF,TGTGCCAGCAGCTCACGGCAGGGGCCCTACACCTTC
-,TRBV19,TRBJ1-1,-,CASSIRQIPTEAFF,TGTGCCAGTAGTATCCGTCAGATTCCCACTGAAGCTTTCTTT
-,TRBV27,TRBJ2-7,-,CATAPRFRHYEQYF,TGTGCCACTGCCCCGAGGTTCCGTCATTACGAGCAGTACTTC
few,TRBV6-5,TRBJ2-7,TRBD2,CASSYGARGLTYEQYF,TGTGCCAGCAGTTACGGGGCCCGGGGACTAACCTACGAGCAGTACTTC
-,TRBV28,TRBJ1-2,-,CASREGYGYTF,TGTGCCAGCAGGGAGGGGTATGGCTACACCTTC
-,TRBV14,TRBJ1-1,-,CASSQVGDIIAEAFF,TGTGCCAGCAGCCAAGTAGGGGACATTATAGCTGAAGCTTTCTTT
-,TRBV4-1,TRBJ2-1,TRBD2,CASSQGSLAADNEQFF,TGCGCCAGCAGCCAAGGTAGTCTAGCGGCGGACAATGAGCAGTTCTTC
few,TRBV4-3,TRBJ1-2,-,CASSQDSNLRGYGYTF,TGCGCCAGCAGCCAAGATTCGAATTTGAGAGGATATGGCTACACCTTC
-,TRBV4-2,TRBJ2-7,TRBD1,CASRQDRETPQYF,TGTGCCAGCAGACAGGACAGGGAAACGCCGCAGTACTTC
-,TRBV10-2,TRBJ1-6,-,CASSESGQTKPLHF,TGCGCCAGCAGTGAGTCAGGACAAACAAAACCCCTCCACTTT
-,TRBV7-2,TRBJ1-2,-,CASSLDRVNYGYTF,TGTGCCAGCAGCTTAGACAGGGTTAACTATGGCTACACCTTC
once,TRBV28,TRBJ2-3,TRBD2,CATLSSGLSTDTQYF,TGTGCCACCCTATCTAGCGGACTCAGCACAGATACGCAGTATTTT
once,TRBV28,TRBJ2-2,TRBD1,CASSLGTANTGELFF,TGTGCCAGCAGTCTCGGGACAGCGAACACCGGGGAGCTGTTTTTT
-,TRBV7-2,TRBJ1-1,-,CASSSTVEAFF,TGTGCCAGCAGCTCGACAGTTGAAGCTTTCTTT
-,TRBV19,TRBJ1-2,-,CAGHRDIDYGYTF,TGTGCCGGTCACAGGGACATTGACTATGGCTACACCTTC
-,TRBV4-1,TRBJ1-5,TRBD1,CASSQEGGQGYQPQHF,TGCGCCAGCAGCCAAGAAGGGGGACAGGGGTATCAGCCCCAGCATTTT
-,TRBV2,TRBJ2-7,-,CASRAPGFAYEQYF,TGTGCCAGCAGGGCCCCGGGTTTCGCCTACGAGCAGTACTTC
-,TRBV27,TRBJ1-5,-,CASSLRGNQPQHF,TGTGCCAGCAGTTTGAGGGGCAATCAGCCCCAGCATTTT
few,TRBV27,TRBJ1-2,-,CASSLRGTFGDGYTF,TGTGCCAGCAGTTTACGAGGGACATTCGGCGATGGCTACACCTTC
-,TRBV7-9,TRBJ2-3,-,CASSPVGAGTDTQYF,TGTGCCAGCAGCCCCGTTGGGGCAGGCACAGATACGCAGTATTTT
once,TRBV5-1,TRBJ1-2,-,CASSAGTSAGYGYTF,TGCGCCAGCAGCGCGGGGACCTCAGCCGGCTATGGCTACACCTTC
-,TRBV27,TRBJ1-2,TRBD1,CASSLSPSGTGYGYTF,TGTGCCAGCAGTTTATCGCCTTCTGGGACAGGCTATGGCTACACCTTC
-,TRBV10-3,TRBJ1-2,-,CAISDVLEGKIGYTF,TGTGCCATCAGTGATGTTTTGGAGGGGAAGATTGGCTACACCTTC
-,TRBV4-1,TRBJ1-5,TRBD1,CASSQLPTGIDQPQHF,TGCGCCAGCAGCCAATTGCCGACAGGGATAGACCAGCCCCAGCATTTT
-,TRBV29-1,TRBJ2-2,-,CSVEGQGKAGELFF,TGCAGCGTTGAAGGCCAGGGAAAGGCCGGGGAGCTGTTTTTT
-,TRBV5-1,TRBJ2-7,TRBD1,CASSFPGQGPGSYEQYF,TGCGCCAGCAGCTTCCCGGGACAGGGTCCTGGATCCTACGAGCAGTACTTC
-,TRBV14,TRBJ2-7,TRBD1,CASSPVGQGQQYF,TGTGCCAGCAGCCCCGTGGGACAGGGCCAGCAGTACTTC
-,TRBV30,TRBJ1-5,TRBD1,CAWMGQGFNQPQHF,TGTGCCTGGATGGGACAGGGCTTCAATCAGCCCCAGCATTTT
-,TRBV5-1,TRBJ1-4,TRBD1,CASSWGTGDSSEKLFF,TGCGCCAGCAGCTGGGGGACAGGGGATTCGAGTGAAAAACTGTTTTTT
-,TRBV28,TRBJ2-5,-,CATVGGMFAQETQYF,TGTGCCACCGTTGGGGGGATGTTCGCCCAAGAGACCCAGTACTTC
-,TRBV5-6,TRBJ1-1,-,CASSSRHPGAEAFF,TGTGCCAGCAGCTCGAGACACCCAGGGGCTGAAGCTTTCTTT
once,TRBV18,TRBJ1-1,-,CASSPTERTVNTEAFF,TGTGCCAGCTCACCCACCGAACGGACAGTGAACACTGAAGCTTTCTTT
-,TRBV29-1,TRBJ2-1,TRBD1,CSVGQDYNEQFF,TGCAGCGTCGGACAGGATTACAATGAGCAGTTCTTC
-,TRBV12-5,TRBJ2-5,-,CASGDGVQETQYF,TGTGCTAGTGGTGACGGGGTTCAAGAGACCCAGTACTTC
-,TRBV19,TRBJ1-1,-,CASRPQQLNTEAFF,TGTGCCAGTAGGCCGCAACAGTTGAACACTGAAGCTTTCTTT
few,TRBV27,TRBJ2-1,TRBD2,CASRFSGSDEQFF,TGTGCCAGCAGATTTAGCGGGAGTGATGAGCAGTTCTTC
-,TRBV25-1,TRBJ1-3,TRBD1,CASSGQGASGNTIYF,TGTGCCAGCAGTGGACAGGGGGCGTCTGGAAACACCATATATTTT
-,TRBV28,TRBJ1-5,-,CASSLRSGKSNQPQHF,TGTGCCAGCAGTTTACGGTCCGGGAAGAGCAATCAGCCCCAGCATTTT
-,TRBV6-6,TRBJ2-2,-,CASNDGGNTGELFF,TGTGCCAGCAATGATGGCGGGAACACCGGGGAGCTGTTTTTT